This TCR beta chain was profiled in a study of blood T cell repertoires in COVID-19. Background on the study: The United States, Italy and Spain provided the acute and convalescent COVID-19 samples. T cells, B-cell-depleted T cells, or PBMCs provided the cDNA or gDNA that served as material.

Original processing notes: Reference gene primer amplification gave estimated nucleated cell counts. This table comes from immunoSEQ multiplex PCR, and its TCRdb copy is limited to in-frame clones, with some not included. V, J and clone size reflect that table, while D and trimming were determined from the DNA. The sample comprises around 100,000 clones, more than 90% of which are singletons, and 1.5% to 2.5% rests with the top ten. Sequenced: peripheral blood. This sequence was found in a woman aged 45-65 years with COVID-19, enrolled during active disease.

CDR3 region: CAISESPPGTASGANVLTF. As DNA, the CDR3 is TGTGCCATCAGTGAGTCCCCCCCGGGGACAGCGTCTGGGGCCAACGTCCTGACTTTC. The genes are TRBV10-3 and TRBJ2-6, with 7 bases aligning to TRBD1. Germline-derived CDR1 and CDR2 are ENHRY and SYGVKD. The CDR3 has 19 amino acids. V was pared by 0 bases and J by 1 base, with 9 bases of the junction left unmatched.